A single sample gave rise to the 24 T cell receptor beta chains below, sequenced in a study of shared clonotypes between healthy human individuals. Data came from immunoSEQ multiplex PCR; TCRdb stores just in-frame clones and leaves some out. The data contain hundreds of thousands of clones, approximately 96% of them seen just once; the ten biggest clones take up 0.11%. The naive CD8 population came from CD45RO-negative cells selected for CCR7, without terminally differentiated effector memory CD45RA+ cells. Sequenced input: naive CD8+ T cells sorted from blood. These receptors came from a woman in her 30s in good health.

The rearrangement links TRBV7-7 to TRBJ2-1, with 8 bases identical to TRBD2. This CDR3 is 15 amino acids long. V lost 1 base to trimming and J lost 10 bases; unmatched junction nucleotides: 9. The germline CDR1 and CDR2 sequences are SSHAT and FNYEAQ (reference sequence). The CDR3 nucleotides are TGTGCCAGCAGCTTAGATTTCGGCGGGAGGAGCGAGCAGTTCTTC. Encoded protein: CASSLDFGGRSEQFF. Combining the CDR3 with reference TRBV7-7 and TRBJ2-1 gives the whole variable domain GAGVSQSPRYKVTKRGQDVTLRCDPISSHATLYWYQQALGQGPEFLTYFNYEAQPDKSGLPSDRFSAERPEGSISTLTIQRTEQRDSAMYRCASSLDFGGRSEQFFGPGTRLTVL.

The rearrangement joins TRBV27 to TRBJ1-1, with D possibly being TRBD1 (5 bases). The CDR3 consists of 15 residues. Germline V gene sequence: CDR1 MNHEY, CDR2 SMNVEV (reference sequence). The V end was cut by 5 bases, the J end by 5 bases, with 18 bases between. CDR3 protein: CASSPTSVTGTEAFF. The CDR3 DNA reads TGTGCCAGCAGTCCGACGAGCGTAACAGGTACTGAAGCTTTCTTT.

On this clone itself: This sample includes further DNA sequences coding for the same CDR3. V usage is TRBV27 and J usage is TRBJ1-5, with TRBD1 matching over 8 bases. The CDR3 contains 14 residues. The germline V gene encodes CDR1 MNHEY and CDR2 SMNVEV (reference sequence). Trimming took 6 bases from V and 3 from J; bases not matched to a gene: 4. The CDR3 sequence: CASSPTGANQPQHF. DNA for the CDR3: TGTGCCAGCAGCCCGACAGGGGCCAATCAGCCCCAGCATTTT.

The chain couples TRBV27 to TRBJ1-5; D remains ambiguous. V shed 1 base and J shed 1 base, with 11 bases lying between them. Germline V CDR1 and CDR2: MNHEY, SMNVEV (reference sequence). This CDR3 comprises 16 residues. CDR3 protein: CASSLYSGVSNQPQHF. The DNA for the CDR3 is TGTGCCAGCAGTTTATACTCGGGAGTCAGCAATCAGCCCCAGCATTTT.

This clone was observed once. The chain combines TRBV28 with TRBJ2-7, with TRBD1 matching over 10 bases. Germline CDR1 MDHEN, CDR2 SYDVKM. The CDR3 totals 15 residues. Trimming cost V 3 bases and J 3 bases; bases outside gene matches: 5. CDR3 sequence reads: CASSFGQGDFYEQYF. In nucleotides, the CDR3 is TGTGCCAGCAGTTTTGGACAGGGGGATTTCTACGAGCAGTACTTC.

The gene calls are TRBV2 and TRBJ2-5; 14 bases match TRBD2. The J call may not be correct, given that the DNA end is closer to TRBJ2-7. This CDR3 is built from 15 residues. Germline CDR1 reads SNHLY; CDR2 reads FYNNEI. The CDR3: CASSKGTSGSYEQYF. The CDR3 DNA is TGTGCCAGCAGCAAAGGGACTAGCGGGAGCTACGAGCAGTACTTC.

The chain employs TRBV6-5 and TRBJ2-7, with D hard to call. Trimming took off 2 bases at V and 6 bases at J, with 11 bases between the two ends. Germline V gene data show CDR1 as MNHEY and CDR2 as SVGAGI. The CDR3 length is 13 residues. The CDR3 reads CASSYLPASEQYF. CDR3 nucleotide sequence: TGTGCCAGCAGTTACCTTCCGGCCTCCGAGCAGTACTTC.

V gene TRBV9 combines with J gene TRBJ2-5, with D possibly called TRBD1 or TRBD2 (6 bases each). The length of the CDR3 is 15 residues. Germline V gene data show CDR1 as SGDLS and CDR2 as YYNGEE. The ends were cut back, 4 bases at V and 4 bases at J, with 17 bases in the middle. In nucleotides, the CDR3 is TGTGCCAGCAGCCCCGGGGGCAGAGGAAGAGAGACCCAGTACTTC. Translated: CASSPGGRGRETQYF.

V is TRBV19 and J is TRBJ1-2, with 8 nucleotides matching TRBD1. V lost 7 bases and J lost 6; bases outside the gene matches: 19. The CDR3 is 17 residues long. CDR1 and CDR2 from the germline V gene are LNHDA and SQIVND (reference sequence). This chain's CDR3 is CASTQGQGDTHSHGYTF. In DNA form, the CDR3 reads TGTGCCAGTACCCAAGGACAGGGAGACACTCATTCGCATGGCTACACCTTC.

This clone has just one count. DNA of the CDR3: TGTGCCAGCAGCTTTATGGACACCTTTAACACAGATACGCAGTATTTT. Translation: CASSFMDTFNTDTQYF. The chain links TRBV13 to TRBJ2-3, with D possibly TRBD1 on 5 matching bases. The V end lost 3 bases, the J end lost 2 bases, and 15 bases lay between the germline ends. Looked up from germline, CDR1 is PRHDT and CDR2 is FYEKMQ (reference sequence). The CDR3 spans 16 residues.

The chain uses TRBV5-8 and TRBJ2-3; TRBD2 matches 14 bases. V trimming: 2 bases; J trimming: 1 base; junction bases outside the gene matches: 3. The CDR3 contains 17 residues. Looked up from germline, CDR1 is SGHTS and CDR2 is YDEGEE. CDR3 in DNA: TGTGCCAGCAGCTTAACGGGACTAGCGGGAGGCACAGATACGCAGTATTTT. It codes for CASSLTGLAGGTDTQYF.

The chain employs TRBV28 and TRBJ2-7, with 7 nucleotides matching TRBD1. Germline V CDR1 and CDR2: MDHEN, SYDVKM. This CDR3 spans 17 amino acids. V lost 3 bases to trimming and J lost 9 bases; unmatched junction nucleotides: 20. The CDR3 sequence: CASSLKGMTGMLDGQYF. The CDR3 nucleotides read TGTGCCAGCAGTTTGAAAGGAATGACAGGGATGCTCGATGGGCAGTACTTC.

V is TRBV28 and J is TRBJ2-2; 7 bases line up with TRBD2. V shed 5 bases and J 7 bases; nucleotides not matched to a gene: 13. The CDR3 covers 16 residues. Germline V gene sequence: CDR1 MDHEN, CDR2 SYDVKM. CDR3 sequence (DNA): TGTGCCAGCAGTGTCGCGCGGGAGTATCTAAACGGGGAGCTGTTTTTT. Translation: CASSVAREYLNGELFF.

The J gene is TRBJ2-1, the V gene TRBV2; D possibly matches TRBD1 or TRBD2 (7 bases each). The length of the CDR3 is 13 residues. V dropped 9 bases and J dropped 13 bases, with 22 bases sitting between them. CDR1 SNHLY and CDR2 FYNNEI come from the germline V gene. The CDR3 nucleotides read TGTGCCAGTTATCAGGGGGAGGGCCTATATCAGTTCTTC. Its protein is CASYQGEGLYQFF.

This sequence joins TRBV7-3 and TRBJ2-3; the match to TRBD2 covers 13 bases. With V trimmed by 5 bases and J by 4 bases, 12 bases remained unmatched. Germline CDR1 and CDR2: SGHTA and FQGTGA. The CDR3 runs 18 residues. The CDR3 DNA sequence: TGTGCCAGCAGCCCGGGTCCCGGGACTAGCGGGATTTCAGATACGCAGTATTTT. This sequence encodes CASSPGPGTSGISDTQYF. The variable domain in full, with the rest retrieved from reference TRBV7-3 and TRBJ2-3, is GAGVSQTPSNKVTEKGKYVELRCDPISGHTALYWYRQSLGQGPEFLIYFQGTGAADDSGLPNDRFFAVRPEGSVSTLKIQRTERGDSAVYLCASSPGPGTSGISDTQYFGPGTRLTVL.

This sequence joins TRBV5-1 and TRBJ2-7; D is unclear. V was cut by 4 bases and J by 3 bases, with 17 bases left in between. CDR1 is SGHRS and CDR2 is YFSETQ in the germline V gene. The CDR3 contains 15 residues. The CDR3 DNA reads TGCGCCAGCAGCCCTGGGGATCGCCCTTTCTACGAGCAGTACTTC. Translation: CASSPGDRPFYEQYF.

The chain carries TRBV13 and TRBJ2-1; 7 nucleotides match TRBD2. In germline, CDR1 is PRHDT, CDR2 FYEKMQ (reference sequence). The CDR3 runs to 15 residues. Unmatched junction bases numbered 6, after V lost 2 bases and J lost 5 bases. The CDR3 nucleotides are TGTGCCAGCAGCTTACGCGGGAGCTTCGACAATGAGCAGTTCTTC. As protein: CASSLRGSFDNEQFF. Combining the CDR3 with reference TRBV13 and TRBJ2-1 gives the whole variable domain AAGVIQSPRHLIKEKRETATLKCYPIPRHDTVYWYQQGPGQDPQFLISFYEKMQSDKGSIPDRFSAQQFSDYHSELNMSSLELGDSALYFCASSLRGSFDNEQFFGPGTRLTVL.

With regard to this clone: At the DNA level, this CDR3 is encoded by other sequences in the same sample as well. V is TRBV2 and J is TRBJ2-7, with 12 bases lining up with TRBD2. The CDR3 extends over 14 amino acids. Per the germline V gene, CDR1 is SNHLY and CDR2 is FYNNEI. The J segment lost 3 bases and the V segment lost 3 bases, leaving 0 bases of the junction unmatched. The CDR3 sequence is CASSEGLAGYEQYF. The CDR3 DNA reads as TGTGCCAGCAGTGAGGGACTAGCGGGCTACGAGCAGTACTTC.

The count of this clone is one. The gene calls are TRBV4-1 and TRBJ2-1, with 10 bases lining up with TRBD2. Unmatched junction bases numbered 10, after V lost 5 bases and J lost 3 bases. In germline, CDR1 is MGHRA, CDR2 YSYEKL. This CDR3 has 17 amino acids. The CDR3 DNA reads TGCGCCAGCAGCGGGGGCGCGACTAGCGGGCTCTACAATGAGCAGTTCTTC. Its translation: CASSGGATSGLYNEQFF.

The chain links TRBV29-1 to TRBJ1-3, with D possibly TRBD1 on 5 matching bases. The germline V gene encodes CDR1 SQVTM and CDR2 ANQGSEA. The CDR3 has 14 amino acids. Trimming pared 0 bases from V and 2 bases from J, leaving 8 bases between. CDR3 DNA sequence: TGCAGCGTTGAAGAGGGGCTTGCTGGAAACACCATATATTTT. Translated: CSVEEGLAGNTIYF. The whole variable domain, remainder taken from reference TRBV29-1 and TRBJ1-3, is SAVISQKPSRDICQRGTSLTIQCQVDSQVTMMFWYRQQPGQSLTLIATANQGSEATYESGFVIDKFPISRPNLTFSTLTVSNMSPEDSSIYLCSVEEGLAGNTIYFGEGSWLTVV.

About this clone itself: The same CDR3 is also encoded by other DNA sequences in this sample. The chain combines TRBV7-9 with TRBJ2-5; D is unclear. The V gene's germline CDR1 is SEHNR and CDR2 FQNEAQ (reference sequence). This CDR3 has 14 amino acids. With 1 base removed from V and 2 bases from J, the gap between germline ends came to 8 bases. CDR3 sequence: CASSLGAFQETQYF. The CDR3 DNA sequence: TGTGCCAGCAGCTTAGGAGCTTTTCAAGAGACCCAGTACTTC.

The gene calls are TRBV2 and TRBJ2-3; 7 positions agree with TRBD2. The ends lost 1 base at V and 3 bases at J; junction bases unmatched: 4. CDR3 size: 15 residues. CDR1 is SNHLY, CDR2 FYNNEI, per germline. The CDR3 sequence: CASSEVGGSTDTQYF. The CDR3 DNA follows: TGTGCCAGCAGTGAAGTTGGCGGGAGTACAGATACGCAGTATTTT.

The chain links TRBV10-2 to TRBJ2-7, with 9 bases aligning to TRBD2. With V trimmed by 3 bases and J by 1 base, 1 base remained unmatched. Germline CDR1 WSHSY, CDR2 SAAADI. This CDR3 is 14 amino acids long. This chain's CDR3 is CASSDLAGSYEQYF. In nucleotides, the CDR3 is TGCGCCAGCAGTGACCTAGCGGGGTCCTACGAGCAGTACTTC.

J is TRBJ2-1 and V is TRBV5-8, with D perhaps being TRBD1 or TRBD2 (6 bases each). From germline, CDR1 is SGHTS and CDR2 YDEGEE. With 5 bases removed from V and 4 bases from J, the gap between germline ends came to 16 bases. The CDR3 is made up of 15 amino acids. Here the CDR3 reads CASSRGTSQYNEQFF. The CDR3, as DNA: TGTGCCAGCAGTCGCGGGACAAGCCAATACAATGAGCAGTTCTTC.